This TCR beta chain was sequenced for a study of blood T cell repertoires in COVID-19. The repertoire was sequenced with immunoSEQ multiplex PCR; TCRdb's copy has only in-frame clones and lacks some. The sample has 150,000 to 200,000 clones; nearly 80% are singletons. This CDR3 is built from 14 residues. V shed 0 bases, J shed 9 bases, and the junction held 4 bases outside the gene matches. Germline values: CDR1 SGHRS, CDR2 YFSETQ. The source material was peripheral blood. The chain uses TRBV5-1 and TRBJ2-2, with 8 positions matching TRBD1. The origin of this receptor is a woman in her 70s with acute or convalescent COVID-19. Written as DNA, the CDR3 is TGCGCCAGCAGCTTGGGACCAGGGGGCCGGGAGCTGTTTTTT. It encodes CASSLGPGGRELFF.